A single sample gave rise to the 15 T cell receptor beta chains below, sequenced in a study of shared clonotypes between healthy human individuals. Sequencing was performed with immunoSEQ multiplex PCR; in TCRdb, only in-frame clones are kept and a portion is missing. The sample shows hundreds of thousands of clones, 72% of them seen only once. Source material: memory CD4+ T cells sorted from blood. Subset indicated: CD45RA-negative fraction. All receptors derive from a woman aged 25-40 years in good health.

The chain carries TRBV10-3 and TRBJ2-7; D not certain. CDR3 length: 13 amino acids. Germline V CDR1 and CDR2: ENHRY, SYGVKD. Trimming stripped 6 bases from V and 3 bases from J, with 12 bases between. DNA for the CDR3: TGTGCCATCAGAAGGGAAGGTGTCTACGAGCAGTACTTC. Its protein product is CAIRREGVYEQYF.

The chain employs TRBV18 and TRBJ2-5, with 7 bases lining up with TRBD1. The V gene end was trimmed by 5 bases and the J gene end by 2 bases; junction bases not matched to a gene: 5. The CDR3 has 14 amino acids. Germline lookup yields CDR1 KGHSH and CDR2 LQKENI. The CDR3: CASSSGQSQETQYF. The DNA for the CDR3 is TGTGCCAGCTCATCGGGACAGTCTCAAGAGACCCAGTACTTC.

This clone came up a few times. The chain combines TRBV6-5 with TRBJ1-4; D ambiguous. CDR3 length: 16 amino acids. The germline V gene has CDR1 MNHEY and CDR2 SVGAGI. V shed 0 bases and J shed 2 bases, with 10 bases lying between them. This chain's CDR3 is CASSYSWASTNEKLFF. The CDR3 bases are TGTGCCAGCAGTTACTCGTGGGCTTCTACTAATGAAAAACTGTTTTTT.

This chain links TRBV6-6 with TRBJ2-1, with a weak D call TRBD1 (6 bases). This CDR3 comprises 15 residues. Trimming stripped 6 bases from V and 0 bases from J, with 12 bases between. Germline CDR1 is MNHNY and CDR2 is SVGAGI (reference sequence). CDR3 protein: CASSRTGSSYNEQFF. The DNA for the CDR3 is TGTGCCAGCAGCCGAACAGGGTCCTCCTACAATGAGCAGTTCTTC.

This rearrangement joins TRBV5-5 to TRBJ2-7; D remains ambiguous. Germline V CDR1 and CDR2: SGHKS, YYEKEE (reference sequence). This CDR3 region has 12 residues. The V end was cut by 4 bases, the J end by 3 bases, with 8 bases between. DNA of the CDR3: TGTGCCAGCAGCCTATCTCGCTACGAGCAGTACTTC. It specifies CASSLSRYEQYF.

The V call is TRBV7-2, the J call TRBJ1-5; maybe TRBD1 (5 bases). The germline gives CDR1 SGHTA, CDR2 FQGNSA. Trimming shortened V by 1 base and J by 6 bases, and 13 bases separated the two germline ends. This CDR3 contains 15 residues. CDR3 amino acids: CASSLGGGISQPQHF. As DNA, the CDR3 is TGTGCCAGCAGCTTAGGTGGGGGGATCAGTCAGCCCCAGCATTTT.

This chain uses TRBV19 with TRBJ2-1; 14 nucleotides line up with TRBD2. Germline V gene lookup returns CDR1 LNHDA and CDR2 SQIVND (reference sequence). V gave up 6 bases and J gave up 8 bases; unmatched junction bases: 6. The CDR3 is 15 residues long. The chain's CDR3 is CASSRGLAGVDEQFF. The DNA for the CDR3 is TGTGCCAGTAGCCGGGGACTAGCGGGAGTAGATGAGCAGTTCTTC.

J is TRBJ2-5 and V is TRBV20-1; the D is unclear. Germline CDR1 is DFQATT and CDR2 is SNEGSKA (reference sequence). Trimming removed 5 bases from V and 6 bases from J, with 7 bases in between. CDR3 length: 10 residues. The CDR3 bases are TGCAGTGCTGTAAATAAGACCCAGTACTTC. Residues: CSAVNKTQYF.

The V and J genes are TRBV5-4 and TRBJ2-7; TRBD2 agrees at 9 bases. Germline V gives CDR1 SGHNT, CDR2 YYREEE (reference sequence). The CDR3 length is 15 residues. V trimming: 3 bases; J trimming: 0 bases; junction bases outside the gene matches: 4. DNA for the CDR3: TGTGCCAGCAGCTCCTCTAGCGGGGTCTCCTACGAGCAGTACTTC. Protein product: CASSSSSGVSYEQYF.

The chain carries TRBV19 and TRBJ2-7; 10 bases map to TRBD1. The trim removed 5 bases at V and 3 bases at J, leaving 4 bases unmatched. Looked up from germline, CDR1 is LNHDA and CDR2 is SQIVND (reference sequence). The CDR3 has 14 residues. The CDR3 sequence: CASSRDRGNYEQYF. As DNA, the CDR3 is TGTGCCAGTAGTCGGGACAGGGGCAACTACGAGCAGTACTTC.

The sample holds many counts of this clone. This sequence joins TRBV5-6 and TRBJ2-2, with TRBD1 matching 7 bases. Looked up from germline, CDR1 is SGHDT and CDR2 is YYEEEE. After removal of 2 bases from V and 4 bases from J, the junction contained 8 bases not matched to a gene. The CDR3 is 16 amino acids. CDR3 in DNA: TGTGCCAGCAGCTTTAGGGGACAGAGTCTCACCGGGGAGCTGTTTTTT. This sequence encodes CASSFRGQSLTGELFF.

The V and J genes are TRBV11-2 and TRBJ2-3; no clear D. V dropped 10 bases and J dropped 2 bases, with 13 bases sitting between them. The CDR3 spans 13 residues. Germline values: CDR1 SGHAT, CDR2 FQNNGV. The CDR3 DNA is TGTGCCACCTCATGGGTTCCCACAGATACGCAGTATTTT. Its protein is CATSWVPTDTQYF.

This clone was detected once. V is TRBV6-1 and J is TRBJ2-3, with 7 bases fitting TRBD1. Germline CDR1 is MNHNS and CDR2 is SASEGT. J lost 2 bases, V lost 4 bases, and 15 bases had no gene match. The CDR3 has 18 amino acids. The CDR3 region has the DNA TGTGCCAGCAGTGCGAGCGGCCTCTCGACAGGGTACACAGATACGCAGTATTTT. Translating it yields CASSASGLSTGYTDTQYF.

This chain joins TRBV7-2 and TRBJ2-2; D not certain. The CDR3 runs to 14 residues. Looked up from germline, CDR1 is SGHTA and CDR2 is FQGNSA. Trimming removed 1 base at V and 6 bases at J, with 9 bases between. This chain's CDR3 is CASSLGQSSGELFF. CDR3 DNA sequence: TGTGCCAGCAGCTTAGGGCAGTCGTCCGGGGAGCTGTTTTTT.

This clone showed up just a few times. The chain links TRBV18 to TRBJ2-5; D remains unclear. Trimming shortened V by 5 bases and J by 4 bases, and 14 bases separated the two germline ends. Germline assignment: CDR1 KGHSH and CDR2 LQKENI. The CDR3 consists of 14 residues. CDR3 bases: TGTGCCAGCTCAATCGGCCCACATCTAGAGACCCAGTACTTC. Protein: CASSIGPHLETQYF.